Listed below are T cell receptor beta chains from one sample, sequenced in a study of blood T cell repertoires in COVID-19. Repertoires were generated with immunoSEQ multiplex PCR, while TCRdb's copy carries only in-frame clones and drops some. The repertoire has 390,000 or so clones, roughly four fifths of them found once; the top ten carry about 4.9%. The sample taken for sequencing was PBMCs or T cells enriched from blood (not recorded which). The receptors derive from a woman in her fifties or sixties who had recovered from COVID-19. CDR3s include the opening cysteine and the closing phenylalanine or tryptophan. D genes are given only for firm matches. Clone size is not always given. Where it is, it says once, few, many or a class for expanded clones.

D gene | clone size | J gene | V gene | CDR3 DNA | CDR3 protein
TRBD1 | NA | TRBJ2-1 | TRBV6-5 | TGTGCCAGCCAGACAGGGGGTTCCTACAATGAGCAGTTCTTC | CASQTGGSYNEQFF
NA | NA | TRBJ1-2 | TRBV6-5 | TGTGCCACAAGGCTGCGGGATGGCTACACCTTC | CATRLRDGYTF
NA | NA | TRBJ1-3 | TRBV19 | TGTGCCAGTAGTATGGGCCAGATCCCTGGAAACACCATATATTTT | CASSMGQIPGNTIYF
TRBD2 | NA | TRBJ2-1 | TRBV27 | TGTGCCAGCAGTTTACTCGGGGGGGGACGGGGTAGTGAGCAGTTCTTC | CASSLLGGGRGSEQFF
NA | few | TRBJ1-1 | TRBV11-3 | TGTGCCAGCAGCCCCCCCGTTTCACTAAACACTGAAGCTTTCTTT | CASSPPVSLNTEAFF
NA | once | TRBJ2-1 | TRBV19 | TGTGCCAGTAGTATTTCAGCCTCAGGGCGGTACAATGAGCAGTTCTTC | CASSISASGRYNEQFF
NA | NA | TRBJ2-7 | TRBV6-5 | TGTGCCAGCAACCCGGCGGGGTTCGGCGAGCAGTACTTC | CASNPAGFGEQYF
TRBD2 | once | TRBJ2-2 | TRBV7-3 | TGTGCCAGCAGCCCCGGGCTAGCGGGAGGAACCGGGGAGCTGTTTTTT | CASSPGLAGGTGELFF
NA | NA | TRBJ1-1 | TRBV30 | TGTGCCTGGAGTGTAGGATCATCGGCGGGCACTGAAGCTTTCTTT | CAWSVGSSAGTEAFF
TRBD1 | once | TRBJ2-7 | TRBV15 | TGTGCCACCAGAAACGGACAGGGTTCCTACGAGCAGTACTTC | CATRNGQGSYEQYF
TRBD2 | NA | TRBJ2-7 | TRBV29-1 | TGCAGCGTTGTAGCGGGAGGCTACGAGCAGTACTTC | CSVVAGGYEQYF